A single sample gave rise to the 20 T cell receptor beta chains below, sequenced in a study of shared clonotypes between healthy human individuals. The protocol was immunoSEQ multiplex PCR, while the TCRdb copy is restricted to in-frame clones and leaves out a portion. The table includes around 1,900,000 clones, around 95% detected once. Only CD45RO-negative cells positively selected for CCR7 counted as naive CD8 cells, so terminally differentiated effector memory CD45RA+ cells were excluded. The material sequenced was naive CD8+ T cells from PBMCs. The receptors stem from a man between 18 and 35 years old in good health. Some clones in this sample may be carry-over from other donors' samples.

This chain connects TRBV5-8 to TRBJ2-3, with 7 positions matching TRBD2. CDR1 and CDR2 (germline): SGHTS, YDEGEE. This CDR3 is 15 amino acids long. Trimming cost V 5 bases and J 1 base; bases outside gene matches: 7. CDR3 coding DNA: TGTGCCAGCAGAAGGGAGGGATACGGCACAGATACGCAGTATTTT. Protein: CASRREGYGTDTQYF.

The chain links TRBV5-1 to TRBJ1-5; possibly TRBD1 for D (5 bases). The length of the CDR3 is 14 residues. The germline CDR1 and CDR2 sequences are SGHRS and YFSETQ. Trimming left V 0 bases short and J 3 bases short, with 7 bases between. In nucleotides, the CDR3 is TGCGCCAGCAGCTTGGAAGGGGTCAATCAGCCCCAGCATTTT. Protein product: CASSLEGVNQPQHF.

This clone was seen a single time. The gene calls are TRBV14 and TRBJ1-2, with a tentative D call TRBD1 (5 bases). V gave up 4 bases and J gave up 4 bases, with 10 bases separating them. This CDR3 region has 13 residues. CDR1 is SGHDN and CDR2 is FVKESK in the germline V gene. The CDR3 nucleotides read TGTGCCAGCAGCCGGCCGGGGGGCTATGGCTACACCTTC. Translated, it gives CASSRPGGYGYTF.

The gene calls are TRBV28 and TRBJ1-3; D may be TRBD1 (5 bases). The V and J ends lost 7 bases and 4 bases respectively, with 17 bases between them. The CDR3 loop spans 15 amino acids. Germline loops: CDR1 MDHEN, CDR2 SYDVKM. The CDR3 nucleotides are TGTGCCAGCACCAGACAGACCTCCAGGGGAAACACCATATATTTT. Translated, it gives CASTRQTSRGNTIYF.

The V and J genes are TRBV18 and TRBJ2-7; D is possibly TRBD1 (6 bases). CDR1 and CDR2 from the germline V gene are KGHSH and LQKENI. Trimming removed 3 bases at V and 5 bases at J, with 11 bases between. This CDR3 contains 13 residues. The CDR3 DNA reads as TGTGCCAGCTCACCGAGGGGGTCGGACGAGCAGTACTTC. Encoded protein: CASSPRGSDEQYF. The full variable domain, rest sourced from reference TRBV18 and TRBJ2-7, is NAGVMQNPRHLVRRRGQEARLRCSPMKGHSHVYWYRQLPEEGLKFMVYLQKENIIDESGMPKERFSAEFPKEGPSILRIQQVVRGDSAAYFCASSPRGSDEQYFGPGTRLTVT.

V and J are TRBV7-6 and TRBJ1-6; 9 bases line up with TRBD1. V was clipped by 5 bases and J by 9 bases; unmatched bases: 5. The CDR3 covers 14 residues. Looked up from germline, CDR1 is SGHVS and CDR2 is FNYEAQ. CDR3 coding DNA: TGTGCCAGCAGCCAGGACAGGGGAAGTTCACCCCTCCACTTT. Amino acid sequence: CASSQDRGSSPLHF.

This chain connects TRBV5-8 to TRBJ1-2; D is unresolved. Per the germline V gene, CDR1 is SGHTS and CDR2 is YDEGEE. The CDR3 is 11 amino acids. Trimming took off 10 bases at V and 5 bases at J, with 12 bases between the two ends. CDR3 in DNA: TGTGCCCTCCGGGCGGGGTATGGCTACACCTTC. This translates into CALRAGYGYTF.

This chain joins TRBV6-5 and TRBJ1-2; no reliable D call. The CDR3 covers 13 residues. V lost 6 bases to trimming and J lost 8 bases, with 16 bases between them. Germline V gene sequence: CDR1 MNHEY, CDR2 SVGAGI. CDR3 DNA: TGTGCCAGCAGGCCGGTTGGCCCCGAGGGCTACACCTTC. Translation: CASRPVGPEGYTF.

The rearrangement links TRBV9 to TRBJ1-2; D gene unclear. CDR1 and CDR2 (germline): SGDLS, YYNGEE. CDR3 length: 15 residues. The V gene lost 6 bases and the J gene lost 4 bases, with 19 bases spanning the gap. The CDR3 nucleotides read TGTGCCAGCACCCGAGATAGGACGGTCCTCTATGGCTACACCTTC. It specifies CASTRDRTVLYGYTF. Drawing the rest from reference TRBV9 and TRBJ1-2, the complete variable domain is DSGVTQTPKHLITATGQRVTLRCSPRSGDLSVYWYQQSLDQGLQFLIQYYNGEERAKGNILERFSAQQFPDLHSELNLSSLELGDSALYFCASTRDRTVLYGYTFGSGTRLTVV.

Of note for this clone: This same CDR3 is encoded by further DNA sequences in the sample. The rearrangement joins TRBV29-1 to TRBJ2-7; D is undetermined. Germline assignment: CDR1 SQVTM and CDR2 ANQGSEA. The CDR3 runs to 12 residues. V lost 1 base and J lost 3, with 7 bases in between. The CDR3 nucleotides are TGCAGCGTTGAAGTCCGCAGCTACGAGCAGTACTTC. This sequence encodes CSVEVRSYEQYF.

The chain carries TRBV9 and TRBJ2-5, with a weak D call TRBD2 (5 bases). The CDR3 extends over 13 amino acids. V was cut by 3 bases and J by 3 bases, with 9 bases left in between. Germline V gene lookup returns CDR1 SGDLS and CDR2 YYNGEE. The CDR3 DNA follows: TGTGCCAGCAGCGAGGCCGGGAAAGAGACCCAGTACTTC. This encodes CASSEAGKETQYF.

V and J are TRBV7-9 and TRBJ2-7; 10 nucleotides agree with TRBD2. The CDR3 has 17 residues. The trim removed 5 bases at V and 3 bases at J, leaving 13 bases unmatched. Looked up from germline, CDR1 is SEHNR and CDR2 is FQNEAQ (reference sequence). This chain's CDR3 is CASSPALAGADHYEQYF. The CDR3 DNA reads as TGTGCCAGCAGCCCCGCGCTAGCGGGAGCCGATCACTACGAGCAGTACTTC.

Points on this clone: The same CDR3 is also encoded by other DNA sequences in this sample. This rearrangement joins TRBV9 to TRBJ2-1; a possible D gene is TRBD2 (6 bases). The CDR3 is 15 residues long. Germline V gene lookup returns CDR1 SGDLS and CDR2 YYNGEE. V was trimmed by 0 bases and J by 2 bases, leaving 9 bases between them. Here the CDR3 reads CASSVGGNPYNEQFF. Written as DNA, the CDR3 is TGTGCCAGCAGCGTAGGCGGGAATCCCTACAATGAGCAGTTCTTC.

The CDR3 DNA is TGTGCCAGCAACCGAGCGGGAGAAGCAGGCGAGCAGTACTTC. Its protein product is CASNRAGEAGEQYF. This chain connects TRBV28 to TRBJ2-7, with TRBD2 matching over 8 bases. V trimming: 7 bases; J trimming: 6 bases; junction bases outside the gene matches: 11. The CDR3 has 14 residues. Germline CDR1 and CDR2: MDHEN and SYDVKM.

The CDR3 reads CASYRGNTEAFF. The CDR3 coding sequence is TGTGCCAGCTACCGGGGTAACACTGAAGCTTTCTTT. The chain joins TRBV19 to TRBJ1-1; D gene ambiguous. Trimming stripped 9 bases from V and 2 bases from J, with 10 bases between. CDR1 is LNHDA, CDR2 SQIVND, per germline (reference sequence). The CDR3 is 12 amino acids. Filled out from reference TRBV19 and TRBJ1-1, the complete variable domain reads DGGITQSPKYLFRKEGQNVTLSCEQNLNHDAMYWYRQDPGQGLRLIYYSQIVNDFQKGDIAEGYSVSREKKESFPLTVTSAQKNPTAFYLCASYRGNTEAFFGQGTRLTVV.

This rearrangement joins TRBV9 to TRBJ2-1; possibly TRBD1 or TRBD2 for D (5 bases each). This CDR3 has 17 amino acids. V was clipped by 2 bases and J by 1 base, with 16 bases between them. Germline CDR1 is SGDLS and CDR2 is YYNGEE. This CDR3 is CASSVGVGVRSYNEQFF. The CDR3 DNA sequence: TGTGCCAGCAGCGTCGGAGTGGGGGTGAGGTCCTACAATGAGCAGTTCTTC.

This clone was recorded a few times. The chain links TRBV14 to TRBJ2-2; no definite D call. Germline CDR1 SGHDN, CDR2 FVKESK. V was pared by 11 bases and J by 4 bases, with 11 bases between. The CDR3 contains 12 residues. The CDR3 DNA reads as TGTGCCTCAGCGTGGGGCACCGGGGAGCTGTTTTTT. Translating it yields CASAWGTGELFF.

The rearrangement joins TRBV7-9 to TRBJ2-3; 12 positions match TRBD2. This CDR3 is 18 amino acids long. V trimming: 6 bases; J trimming: 1 base; junction bases outside the gene matches: 11. Germline V gives CDR1 SEHNR, CDR2 FQNEAQ (reference sequence). The chain's CDR3 is CASSEPRLAGEGTDTQYF. DNA of the CDR3: TGTGCCAGCAGTGAACCAAGACTAGCGGGAGAAGGCACAGATACGCAGTATTTT.

Details on this clone: Other DNA sequences of this sample code for an identical CDR3. V and J are TRBV9 and TRBJ2-3, with TRBD1 matching over 8 bases. CDR1 SGDLS and CDR2 YYNGEE come from the germline V gene. This CDR3 is built from 14 residues. Trimming took 3 bases from V and 4 from J; bases not matched to a gene: 4. This CDR3 reads CASSGDRGADTQYF. The CDR3 nucleotides are TGTGCCAGCAGCGGAGACAGGGGCGCAGATACGCAGTATTTT.

V is TRBV13 and J is TRBJ2-7, with 13 bases matching TRBD2. Germline assignment: CDR1 PRHDT and CDR2 FYEKMQ (reference sequence). The V segment lost 4 bases and the J segment 10 bases; nucleotides outside the gene matches: 4. The CDR3 sequence is 13 residues long. CDR3 nucleotides: TGTGCCAGCAGCTCGGGGACTAGCGGGAATCAGTACTTC. Translation: CASSSGTSGNQYF.